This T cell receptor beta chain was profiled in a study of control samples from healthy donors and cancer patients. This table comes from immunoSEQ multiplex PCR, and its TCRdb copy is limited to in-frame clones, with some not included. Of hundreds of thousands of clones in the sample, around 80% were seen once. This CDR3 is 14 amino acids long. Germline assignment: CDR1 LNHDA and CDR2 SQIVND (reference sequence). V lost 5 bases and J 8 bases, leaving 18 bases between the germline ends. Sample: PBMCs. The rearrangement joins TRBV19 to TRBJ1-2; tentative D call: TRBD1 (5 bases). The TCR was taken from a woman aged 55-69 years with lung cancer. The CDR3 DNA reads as TGTGCCAGTAGTCCCCAGGGAGTGGATGGGGGCTACACCTTC. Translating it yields CASSPQGVDGGYTF.